This T cell receptor beta chain was sequenced during a study of cytomegalovirus exposure and HLA in healthy donors. A note on this clone: Its matching antigen is unknown.

CDR1 is MDHEN and CDR2 is SYDVKM in the germline V gene. The CDR3 covers 15 residues. V trimming: 4 bases; J trimming: 6 bases; junction bases outside the gene matches: 10. Donors were drawn from the approximately 120-subject validation cohort, separate from the 666-subject first cohort. Sequencing used immunoSEQ multiplex PCR; TCRdb keeps in-frame clones, though not all of them. Counted here are about 180,000 clones, roughly 85% occurring once; the ten biggest clones make up approximately 16%. Points from the study as a whole: Reports described diagnosis of cytomegalovirus status by the classifier as highly specific and sensitive. Most sequenced TCRs were rare (though some public TCRs occurred in many donors).

This receptor was taken from a man between 18 and 29 years old in good health and CMV-seropositive. The J gene is TRBJ1-2, the V gene TRBV28; 8 bases are shared with TRBD1. The sequenced material came from PBMCs. CDR3: CASSSGGAGGDGYTF. DNA of the CDR3: TGTGCCAGCAGTTCTGGCGGGGCAGGGGGCGATGGCTACACCTTC.